Included here is one T cell receptor (beta chain) sequence, with context. Its antigen is unidentified. The assay was immunoSEQ multiplex PCR, and TCRdb's table has in-frame clones only and misses some. The table records 100,000 to 150,000 clones, about 92% of them present only once. The germline V gene has CDR1 LGHDT and CDR2 YNNKEL (reference sequence). The CDR3 sequence is 13 residues long. V was trimmed by 6 bases and J by 7 bases, leaving 16 bases between them. This sample stems from a study of T cell responses to AZD1222 COVID-19 vaccine. Study-level findings and limits: Researchers took repertoire samples only after the peak T cell response had come. Regions left unmutated in variants are reportedly the target of nearly half of spike-specific TCRs.

The chain uses TRBV3-1 (or the pseudogene TRBV3-2) and TRBJ2-7; D remains ambiguous. Sequencing was performed on peripheral blood, taken on day 0 of AZD1222 vaccination. This TCR was recovered from an adult in good health. The CDR3 spells CASSPYSVGEQYF. The CDR3 nucleotides read TGTGCCAGCAGTCCCTACTCTGTTGGGGAGCAGTACTTC.